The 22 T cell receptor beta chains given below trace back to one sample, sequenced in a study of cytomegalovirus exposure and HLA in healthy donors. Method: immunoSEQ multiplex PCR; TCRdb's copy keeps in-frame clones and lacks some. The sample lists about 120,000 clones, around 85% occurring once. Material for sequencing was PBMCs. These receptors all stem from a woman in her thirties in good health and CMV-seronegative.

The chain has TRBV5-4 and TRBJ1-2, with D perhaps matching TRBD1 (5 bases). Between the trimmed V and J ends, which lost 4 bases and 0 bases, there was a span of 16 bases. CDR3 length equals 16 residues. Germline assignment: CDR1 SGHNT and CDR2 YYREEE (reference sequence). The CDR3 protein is CASSPTPQGSNYGYTF. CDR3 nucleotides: TGTGCCAGCAGCCCCACTCCCCAGGGTTCTAACTATGGCTACACCTTC. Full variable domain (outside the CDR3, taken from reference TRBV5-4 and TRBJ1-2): ETGVTQSPTHLIKTRGQQVTLRCSSQSGHNTVSWYQQALGQGPQFIFQYYREEENGRGNFPPRFSGLQFPNYSSELNVNALELDDSALYLCASSPTPQGSNYGYTFGSGTRLTVV.

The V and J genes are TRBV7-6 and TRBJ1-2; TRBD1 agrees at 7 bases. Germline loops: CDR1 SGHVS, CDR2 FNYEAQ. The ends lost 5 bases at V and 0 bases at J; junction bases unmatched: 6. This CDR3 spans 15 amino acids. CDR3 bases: TGTGCCAGCAGCCCTCAGGGGGGCTCTAACTATGGCTACACCTTC. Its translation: CASSPQGGSNYGYTF.

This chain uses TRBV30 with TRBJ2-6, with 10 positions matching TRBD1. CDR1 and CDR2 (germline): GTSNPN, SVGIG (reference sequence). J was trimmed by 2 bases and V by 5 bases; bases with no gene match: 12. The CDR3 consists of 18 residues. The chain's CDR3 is CAWGRVMTGGTGANVLTF. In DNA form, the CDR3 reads TGTGCCTGGGGGCGTGTAATGACAGGGGGCACTGGGGCCAACGTCCTGACTTTC.

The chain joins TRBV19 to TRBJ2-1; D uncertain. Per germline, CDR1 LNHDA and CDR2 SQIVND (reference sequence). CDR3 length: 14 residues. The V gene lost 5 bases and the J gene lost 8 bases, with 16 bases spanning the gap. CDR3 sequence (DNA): TGTGCCAGTAGTCTCGGGTCTCATGTTGATGAGCAGTTCTTC. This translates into CASSLGSHVDEQFF.

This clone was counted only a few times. The CDR3 coding sequence is TGTGCCAGCAGCTTAAGAGGACTAGCGGGTCATGAGCAGTTCTTC. Its translation: CASSLRGLAGHEQFF. V gene TRBV7-2 combines with J gene TRBJ2-1; the match to TRBD2 covers 11 bases. Germline V lookup: CDR1 SGHTA, CDR2 FQGNSA. The V gene end was trimmed by 2 bases and the J gene end by 8 bases; junction bases not matched to a gene: 5. The CDR3 has 15 amino acids.

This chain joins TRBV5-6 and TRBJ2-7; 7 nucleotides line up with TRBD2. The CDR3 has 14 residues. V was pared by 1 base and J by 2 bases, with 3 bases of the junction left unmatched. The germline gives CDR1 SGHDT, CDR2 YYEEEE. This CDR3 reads CASSLSGIPYEQYF. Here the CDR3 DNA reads TGTGCCAGCAGCTTGAGCGGGATTCCCTACGAGCAGTACTTC. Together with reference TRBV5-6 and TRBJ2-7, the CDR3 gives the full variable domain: DAGVTQSPTHLIKTRGQQVTLRCSPKSGHDTVSWYQQALGQGPQFIFQYYEEEERQRGNFPDRFSGHQFPNYSSELNVNALLLGDSALYLCASSLSGIPYEQYFGPGTRLTVT.

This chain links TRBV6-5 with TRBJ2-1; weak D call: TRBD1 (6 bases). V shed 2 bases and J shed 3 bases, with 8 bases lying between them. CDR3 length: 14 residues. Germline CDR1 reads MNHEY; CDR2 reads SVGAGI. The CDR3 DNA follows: TGTGCCAGCAGTTACGGACAGAACTACAATGAGCAGTTCTTC. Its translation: CASSYGQNYNEQFF.

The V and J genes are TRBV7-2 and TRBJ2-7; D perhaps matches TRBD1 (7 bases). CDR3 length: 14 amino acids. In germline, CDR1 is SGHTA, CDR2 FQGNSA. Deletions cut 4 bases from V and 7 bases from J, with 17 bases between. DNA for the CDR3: TGTGCCAGCAGCTCTTCGACAGGGAGGCATGAGCAGTACTTC. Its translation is CASSSSTGRHEQYF.

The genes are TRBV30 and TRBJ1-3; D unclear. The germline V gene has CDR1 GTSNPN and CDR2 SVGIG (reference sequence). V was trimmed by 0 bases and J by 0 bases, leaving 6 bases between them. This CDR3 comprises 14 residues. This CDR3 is CAWSVSVSGNTIYF. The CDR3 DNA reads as TGTGCCTGGAGTGTATCAGTCTCTGGAAACACCATATATTTT.

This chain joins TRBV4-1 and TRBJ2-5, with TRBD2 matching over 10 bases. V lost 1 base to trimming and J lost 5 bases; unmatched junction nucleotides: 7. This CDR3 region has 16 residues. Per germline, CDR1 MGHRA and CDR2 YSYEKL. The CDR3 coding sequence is TGCGCCAGCAGCCAAGGTTCTAGCGGGGGATGGGAGACCCAGTACTTC. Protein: CASSQGSSGGWETQYF.

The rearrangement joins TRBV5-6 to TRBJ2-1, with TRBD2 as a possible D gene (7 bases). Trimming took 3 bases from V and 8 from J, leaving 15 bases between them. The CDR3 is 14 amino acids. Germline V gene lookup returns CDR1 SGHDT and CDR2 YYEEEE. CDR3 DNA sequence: TGTGCCAGCAGCTCACTCGCGGGGGCGGATGAGCAGTTCTTC. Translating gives CASSSLAGADEQFF.

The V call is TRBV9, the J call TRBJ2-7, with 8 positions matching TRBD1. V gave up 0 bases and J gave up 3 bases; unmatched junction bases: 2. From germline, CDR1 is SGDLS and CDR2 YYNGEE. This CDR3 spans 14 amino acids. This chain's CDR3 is CASSVGTGNYEQYF. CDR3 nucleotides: TGTGCCAGCAGCGTAGGGACAGGGAACTACGAGCAGTACTTC. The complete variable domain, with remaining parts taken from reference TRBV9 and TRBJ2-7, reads DSGVTQTPKHLITATGQRVTLRCSPRSGDLSVYWYQQSLDQGLQFLIQYYNGEERAKGNILERFSAQQFPDLHSELNLSSLELGDSALYFCASSVGTGNYEQYFGPGTRLTVT.

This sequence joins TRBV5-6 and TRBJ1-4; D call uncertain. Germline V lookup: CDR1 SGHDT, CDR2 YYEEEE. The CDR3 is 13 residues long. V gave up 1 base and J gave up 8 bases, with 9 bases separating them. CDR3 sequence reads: CASSLIQREKLFF. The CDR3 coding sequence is TGTGCCAGCAGCTTGATCCAGCGGGAAAAACTGTTTTTT. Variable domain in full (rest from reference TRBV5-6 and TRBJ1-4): DAGVTQSPTHLIKTRGQQVTLRCSPKSGHDTVSWYQQALGQGPQFIFQYYEEEERQRGNFPDRFSGHQFPNYSSELNVNALLLGDSALYLCASSLIQREKLFFGSGTQLSVL.

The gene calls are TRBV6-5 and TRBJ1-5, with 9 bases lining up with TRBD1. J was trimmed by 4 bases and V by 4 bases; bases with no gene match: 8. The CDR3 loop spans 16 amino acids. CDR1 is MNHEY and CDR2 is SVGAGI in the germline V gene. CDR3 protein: CASSSTGGMGNQPQHF. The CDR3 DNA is TGTGCCAGCAGTTCGACAGGGGGTATGGGGAATCAGCCCCAGCATTTT.

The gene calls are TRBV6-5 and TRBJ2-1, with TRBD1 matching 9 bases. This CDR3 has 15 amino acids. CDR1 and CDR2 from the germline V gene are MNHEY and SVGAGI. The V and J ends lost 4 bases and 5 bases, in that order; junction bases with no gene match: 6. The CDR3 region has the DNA TGTGCCAGCAGTTCCCCCGGGACAGGGAACAATGAGCAGTTCTTC. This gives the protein CASSSPGTGNNEQFF.

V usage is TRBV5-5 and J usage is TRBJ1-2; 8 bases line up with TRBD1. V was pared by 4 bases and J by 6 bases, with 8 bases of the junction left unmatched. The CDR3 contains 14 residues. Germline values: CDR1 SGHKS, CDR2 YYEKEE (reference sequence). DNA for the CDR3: TGTGCCAGCAGCACTGGACAGGGCACCCATGGCTACACCTTC. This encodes CASSTGQGTHGYTF.

The CDR3 DNA reads TGCGCCAGCAGCCGTCCGGGACAGGGAAACGAGCAGTACTTC. Protein sequence: CASSRPGQGNEQYF. The chain links TRBV5-1 to TRBJ2-7; 9 nucleotides match TRBD1. The V gene end was trimmed by 4 bases and the J gene end by 5 bases; junction bases not matched to a gene: 7. CDR1 SGHRS and CDR2 YFSETQ come from the germline V gene. This CDR3 has 14 residues.

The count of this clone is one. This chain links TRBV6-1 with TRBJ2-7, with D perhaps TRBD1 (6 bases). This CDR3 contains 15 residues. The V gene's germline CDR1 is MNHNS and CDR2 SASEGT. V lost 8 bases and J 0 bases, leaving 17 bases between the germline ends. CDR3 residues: CASCHARTASYEQYF. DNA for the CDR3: TGTGCCAGCTGCCACGCCCGGACAGCCTCCTACGAGCAGTACTTC.

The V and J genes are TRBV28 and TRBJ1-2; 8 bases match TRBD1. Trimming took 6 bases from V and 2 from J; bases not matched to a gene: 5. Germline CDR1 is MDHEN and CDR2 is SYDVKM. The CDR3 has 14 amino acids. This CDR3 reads CASRTQGANYGYTF. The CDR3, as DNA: TGTGCCAGCAGAACCCAGGGGGCAAACTATGGCTACACCTTC.

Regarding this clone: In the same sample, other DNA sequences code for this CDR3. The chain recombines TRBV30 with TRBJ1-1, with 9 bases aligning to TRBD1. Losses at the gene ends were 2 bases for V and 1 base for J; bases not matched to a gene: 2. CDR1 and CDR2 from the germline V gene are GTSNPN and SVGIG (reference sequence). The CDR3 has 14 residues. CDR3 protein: CAWSSGQGNTEAFF. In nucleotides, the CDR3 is TGTGCCTGGAGTTCGGGACAGGGGAACACTGAAGCTTTCTTT.

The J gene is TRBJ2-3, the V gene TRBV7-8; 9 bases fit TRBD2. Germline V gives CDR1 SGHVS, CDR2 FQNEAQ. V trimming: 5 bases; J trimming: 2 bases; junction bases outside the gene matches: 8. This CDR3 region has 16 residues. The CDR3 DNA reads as TGTGCCAGCAGCCCAACAGCGGGGGGTACCACAGATACGCAGTATTTT. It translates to CASSPTAGGTTDTQYF. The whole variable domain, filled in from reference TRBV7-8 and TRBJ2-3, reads GAGVSQSPRYKVAKRGQDVALRCDPISGHVSLFWYQQALGQGPEFLTYFQNEAQLDKSGLPSDRFFAERPEGSVSTLKIQRTQQEDSAVYLCASSPTAGGTTDTQYFGPGTRLTVL.

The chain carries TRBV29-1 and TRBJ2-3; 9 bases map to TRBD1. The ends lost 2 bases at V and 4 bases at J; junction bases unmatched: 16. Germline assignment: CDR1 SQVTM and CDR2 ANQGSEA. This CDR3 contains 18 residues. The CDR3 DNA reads TGCAGCGTTGAATGGCGGCGAGCAAGCAGACAGGGGGCAGATACGCAGTATTTT. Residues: CSVEWRRASRQGADTQYF.